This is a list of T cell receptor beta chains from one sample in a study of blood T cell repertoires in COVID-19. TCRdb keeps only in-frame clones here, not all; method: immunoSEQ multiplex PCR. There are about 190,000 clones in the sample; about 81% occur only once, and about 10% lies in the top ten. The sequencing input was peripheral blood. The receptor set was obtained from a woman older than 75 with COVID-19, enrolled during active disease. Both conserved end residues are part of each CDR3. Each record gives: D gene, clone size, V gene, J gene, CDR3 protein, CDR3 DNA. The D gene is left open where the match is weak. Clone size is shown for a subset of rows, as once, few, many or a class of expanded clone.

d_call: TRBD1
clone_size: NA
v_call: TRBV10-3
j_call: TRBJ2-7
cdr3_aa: CAIRSPGQNVYEQYF
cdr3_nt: TGTGCCATCAGATCTCCGGGACAGAACGTCTACGAGCAGTACTTC

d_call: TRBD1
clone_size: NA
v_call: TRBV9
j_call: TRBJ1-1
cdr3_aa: CASSATKGGHTEAFF
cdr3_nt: TGTGCCAGCAGCGCCACAAAAGGGGGCCACACTGAAGCTTTCTTT

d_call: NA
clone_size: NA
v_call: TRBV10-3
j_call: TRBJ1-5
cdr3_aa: CAISESSWQDNQPQHF
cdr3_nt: TGTGCCATCAGTGAGTCGAGCTGGCAGGACAATCAGCCCCAGCATTTT

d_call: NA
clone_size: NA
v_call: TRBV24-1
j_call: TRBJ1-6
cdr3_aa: CATSDSGQGYNSPLHF
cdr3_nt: TGTGCCACCAGTGATTCTGGGCAGGGGTATAATTCACCCCTCCACTTT

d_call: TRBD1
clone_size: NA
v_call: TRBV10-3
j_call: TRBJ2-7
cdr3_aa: CAISEPDRGLTYEQYF
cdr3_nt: TGTGCCATCAGTGAGCCAGACAGGGGACTGACCTACGAGCAGTACTTC

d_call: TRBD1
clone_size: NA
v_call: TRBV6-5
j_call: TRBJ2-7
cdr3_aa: CASSLPPGQGAYEQYF
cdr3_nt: TGTGCCAGCAGTTTACCTCCGGGACAGGGGGCGTATGAGCAGTACTTC

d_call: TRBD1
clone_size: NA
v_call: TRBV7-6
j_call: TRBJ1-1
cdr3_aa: CASSLAAGQGARRGTEAFF
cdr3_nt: TGTGCCAGCAGCTTAGCTGCCGGACAGGGGGCGCGAAGAGGGACTGAAGCTTTCTTT

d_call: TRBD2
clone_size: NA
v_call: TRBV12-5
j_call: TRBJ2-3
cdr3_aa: CPPGARGGANTQYF
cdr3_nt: TGTCCCCCGGGGGCTCGCGGGGGGGCGAATACGCAGTATTTT

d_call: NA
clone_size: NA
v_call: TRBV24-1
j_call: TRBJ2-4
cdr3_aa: CATSDLLGVRYF
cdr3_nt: TGTGCCACCAGTGATTTGCTAGGGGTCAGGTACTTC

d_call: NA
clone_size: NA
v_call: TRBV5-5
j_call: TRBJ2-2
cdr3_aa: CASRWDSYTGELFF
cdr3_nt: TGTGCCAGCAGGTGGGACTCCTACACCGGGGAGCTGTTTTTT

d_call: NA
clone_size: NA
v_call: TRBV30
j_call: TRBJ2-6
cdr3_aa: CAWSVSDSSSGANVLTF
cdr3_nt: TGTGCCTGGAGTGTATCTGACAGCTCCTCTGGGGCCAACGTCCTGACTTTC

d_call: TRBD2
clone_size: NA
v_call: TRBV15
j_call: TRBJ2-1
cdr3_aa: CATSRELAGSQFF
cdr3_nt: TGTGCCACCAGCAGAGAACTAGCGGGTTCTCAGTTCTTC

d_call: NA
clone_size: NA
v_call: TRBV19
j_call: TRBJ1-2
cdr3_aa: CASSTRDYGYTF
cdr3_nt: TGTGCCAGTAGTACCAGGGATTATGGCTACACCTTC

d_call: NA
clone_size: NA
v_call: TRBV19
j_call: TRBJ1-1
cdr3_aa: CASSPGTLDTEAFF
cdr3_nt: TGTGCCAGTAGTCCAGGGACTCTGGACACTGAAGCTTTCTTT

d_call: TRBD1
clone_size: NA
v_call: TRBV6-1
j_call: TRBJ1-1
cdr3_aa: CASSEPPGQRLNTEAFF
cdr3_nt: TGTGCCAGCAGTGAGCCTCCGGGACAGAGGCTGAACACTGAAGCTTTCTTT

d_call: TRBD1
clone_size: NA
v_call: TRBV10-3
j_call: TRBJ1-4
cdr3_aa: CAISHSTGVNEKLFF
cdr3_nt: TGTGCCATCAGCCACTCGACAGGGGTTAATGAAAAACTGTTTTTT

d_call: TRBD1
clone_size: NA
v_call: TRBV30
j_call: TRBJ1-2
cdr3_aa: CAWSRDSRWTGYTF
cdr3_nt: TGTGCCTGGAGCCGGGACAGCCGCTGGACGGGCTACACCTTC

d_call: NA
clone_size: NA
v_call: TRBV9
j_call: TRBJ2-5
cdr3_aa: CASSVSSTGQETQYF
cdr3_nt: TGTGCCAGCAGCGTAAGTTCGACAGGCCAAGAGACCCAGTACTTC

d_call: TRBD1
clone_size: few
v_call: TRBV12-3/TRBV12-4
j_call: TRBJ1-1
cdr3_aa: CASTVDRGHEAFF
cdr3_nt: TGTGCCAGCACCGTTGACAGGGGTCATGAAGCTTTCTTT

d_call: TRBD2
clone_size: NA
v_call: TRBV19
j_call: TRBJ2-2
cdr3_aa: CASISTSGAANTGELFF
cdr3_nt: TGTGCCAGTATCTCGACTAGCGGGGCCGCGAACACCGGGGAGCTGTTTTTT

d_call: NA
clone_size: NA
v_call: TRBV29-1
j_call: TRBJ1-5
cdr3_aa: CSVSGDSNQPQHF
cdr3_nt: TGCAGCGTTTCAGGGGATTCAAATCAGCCCCAGCATTTT

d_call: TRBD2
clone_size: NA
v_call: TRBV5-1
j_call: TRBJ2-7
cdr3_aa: CASRRTSGSPSYEQYF
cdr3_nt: TGCGCCAGCAGACGGACTAGCGGTTCTCCCTCCTACGAGCAGTACTTC

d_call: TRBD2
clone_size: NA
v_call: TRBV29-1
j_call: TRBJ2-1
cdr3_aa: CSVHSASGRAGYNEQFF
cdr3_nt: TGCAGCGTTCACTCAGCTAGCGGGAGGGCTGGATACAATGAGCAGTTCTTC